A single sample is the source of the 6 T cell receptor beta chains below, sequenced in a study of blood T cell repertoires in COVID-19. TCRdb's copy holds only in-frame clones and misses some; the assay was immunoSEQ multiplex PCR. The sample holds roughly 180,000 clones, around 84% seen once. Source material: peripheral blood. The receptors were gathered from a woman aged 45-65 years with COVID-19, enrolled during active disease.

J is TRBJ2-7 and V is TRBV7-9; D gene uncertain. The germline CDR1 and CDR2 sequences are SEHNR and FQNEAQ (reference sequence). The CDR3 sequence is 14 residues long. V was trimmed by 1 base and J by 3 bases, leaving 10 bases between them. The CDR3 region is CASSLGSGIYEQYF. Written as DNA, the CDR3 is TGTGCCAGCAGCTTAGGGTCAGGAATCTACGAGCAGTACTTC.

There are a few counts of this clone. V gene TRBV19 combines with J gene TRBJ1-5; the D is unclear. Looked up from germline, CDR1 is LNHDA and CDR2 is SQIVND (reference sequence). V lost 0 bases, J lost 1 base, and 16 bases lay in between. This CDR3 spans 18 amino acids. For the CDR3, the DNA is TGTGCCAGTAGTATAGATATTCTCCCGGGGTCGAGCAATCAGCCCCAGCATTTT. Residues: CASSIDILPGSSNQPQHF. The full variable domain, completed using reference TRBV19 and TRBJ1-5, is DGGITQSPKYLFRKEGQNVTLSCEQNLNHDAMYWYRQDPGQGLRLIYYSQIVNDFQKGDIAEGYSVSREKKESFPLTVTSAQKNPTAFYLCASSIDILPGSSNQPQHFGDGTRLSIL.

The CDR3 reads CSACGRGGRGYTF. As DNA, the CDR3 is TGCAGTGCTTGTGGCCGGGGGGGGCGCGGCTACACCTTC. V gene TRBV20-1 combines with J gene TRBJ1-2, with a weak D call TRBD1 (6 bases). Deletions cut 5 bases from V and 8 bases from J, with 18 bases between. The germline CDR1 and CDR2 sequences are DFQATT and SNEGSKA (reference sequence). The CDR3 sequence is 13 residues long.

The CDR3 DNA sequence: TGTGCAAGTCGCTTAGGGTTCAGGGAGGGTTGCGAAACTGAAGCTTTCTTT. Amino acid sequence: CASRLGFREGCETEAFF. The chain carries TRBV12-2 and TRBJ1-1. TRBV12-2 is a pseudogene. CDR3 length: 17 residues.

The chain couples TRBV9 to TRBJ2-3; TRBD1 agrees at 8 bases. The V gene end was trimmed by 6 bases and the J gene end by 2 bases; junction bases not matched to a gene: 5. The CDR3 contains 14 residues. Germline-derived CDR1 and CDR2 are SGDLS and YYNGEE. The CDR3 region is CASNRGSNTDTQYF. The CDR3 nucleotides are TGTGCCAGCAACAGGGGGTCTAACACAGATACGCAGTATTTT.

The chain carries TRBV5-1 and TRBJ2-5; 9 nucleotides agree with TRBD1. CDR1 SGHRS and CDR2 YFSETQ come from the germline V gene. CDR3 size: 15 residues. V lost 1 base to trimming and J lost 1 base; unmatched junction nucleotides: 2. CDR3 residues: CASSLTGGLQETQYF. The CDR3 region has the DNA TGCGCCAGCAGCTTGACAGGGGGCCTCCAAGAGACCCAGTACTTC.